This passage covers 7 T cell receptor beta chains from one sample sequenced in a study of blood T cell repertoires in COVID-19. TCRdb keeps only in-frame clones here, not all; method: immunoSEQ multiplex PCR. This sample carries under 150,000 clones, about 85% of them seen once, and the ten largest clones take more than 5%. Sequencing input: PBMCs or T cells enriched from blood (not recorded which). The receptors shown here come from a woman between 40 and 55 years old who had recovered from COVID-19.

The gene calls are TRBV29-1 and TRBJ1-2, with D unclear. The V and J ends lost 1 base and 6 bases respectively, with 9 bases between them. Germline lookup yields CDR1 SQVTM and CDR2 ANQGSEA. The CDR3 covers 12 residues. Here the CDR3 reads CSVEVLGDGYTF. CDR3 nucleotide sequence: TGCAGCGTTGAAGTCCTAGGCGATGGCTACACCTTC.

The CDR3 is CASSQDGGASGGAETQYF. Written as DNA, the CDR3 is TGTGCCAGCAGCCAAGATGGGGGAGCTAGCGGGGGGGCCGAGACCCAGTACTTC. The genes are TRBV4-2 and TRBJ2-5; TRBD2 matches 12 bases. J lost 5 bases, V lost 0 bases, and 10 bases had no gene match. Germline CDR1 LGHNA, CDR2 YNFKEQ. The CDR3 covers 18 residues.

V is TRBV28 and J is TRBJ2-7, with D possibly matching TRBD2 (6 bases). The CDR3 length is 15 residues. CDR1 and CDR2 from the germline V gene are MDHEN and SYDVKM. V shed 5 bases and J shed 3 bases, with 17 bases lying between them. CDR3 DNA: TGTGCCAGCAGTCCAGTATGGGGAGGAAACTACGAGCAGTACTTC. This translates into CASSPVWGGNYEQYF.

The CDR3 loop reads CAWRPPLGGQETQYF. The CDR3 DNA is TGTGCCTGGAGGCCCCCTCTGGGGGGGCAAGAGACCCAGTACTTC. This chain connects TRBV30 to TRBJ2-5, with 7 bases lining up with TRBD2. This CDR3 is 15 amino acids long. The ends lost 3 bases at V and 2 bases at J; junction bases unmatched: 9. Germline assignment: CDR1 GTSNPN and CDR2 SVGIG (reference sequence).

The rearrangement links TRBV7-3 to TRBJ2-3; TRBD1 aligns across 9 bases. Germline V gives CDR1 SGHTA, CDR2 FQGTGA. With 1 base clipped from V and 1 base from J, the junction kept 9 bases outside the gene matches. This CDR3 contains 18 residues. For the CDR3, the DNA is TGTGCCAGCAGCTTAAACCCCAGGGACAGGGTAGGCACAGATACGCAGTATTTT. Its translation is CASSLNPRDRVGTDTQYF.

The chain joins TRBV27 to TRBJ2-1, with D possibly matching TRBD2 (6 bases). The CDR3 covers 13 residues. Germline-derived CDR1 and CDR2 are MNHEY and SMNVEV (reference sequence). V was trimmed by 3 bases and J by 4 bases, leaving 7 bases between them. The CDR3 region is CASSFGTYNEQFF. CDR3 coding DNA: TGTGCCAGCAGTTTCGGGACTTACAATGAGCAGTTCTTC.

The genes are TRBV14 and TRBJ2-7, with a possible D match to TRBD2 (5 bases). Germline CDR1 and CDR2: SGHDN and FVKESK. V was trimmed by 4 bases and J by 6 bases, leaving 19 bases between them. The CDR3 runs 15 residues. CDR3 nucleotide sequence: TGTGCCAGCAGCCCGGAGGTCGGGTCAAAGACCGAGCAGTACTTC. Translation gives CASSPEVGSKTEQYF.